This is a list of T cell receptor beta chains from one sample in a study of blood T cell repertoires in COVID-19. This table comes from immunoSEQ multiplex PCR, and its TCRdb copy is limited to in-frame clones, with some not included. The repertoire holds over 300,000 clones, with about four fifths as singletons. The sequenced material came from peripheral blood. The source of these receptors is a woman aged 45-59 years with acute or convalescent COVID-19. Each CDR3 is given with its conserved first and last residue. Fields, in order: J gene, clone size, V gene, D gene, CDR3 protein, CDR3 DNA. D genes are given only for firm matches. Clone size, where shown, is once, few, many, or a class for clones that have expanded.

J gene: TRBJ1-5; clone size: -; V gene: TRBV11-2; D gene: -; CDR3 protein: CASSLDLTGNQPQHF; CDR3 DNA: TGTGCCAGCAGCTTAGATCTTACAGGCAATCAGCCCCAGCATTTT
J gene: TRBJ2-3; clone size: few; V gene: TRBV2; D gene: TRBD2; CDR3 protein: CASRPTSGGTQYF; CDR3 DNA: TGTGCCAGCAGACCTACTAGCGGAGGTACGCAGTATTTT
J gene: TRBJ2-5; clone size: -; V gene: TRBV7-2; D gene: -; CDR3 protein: CASSPPEGQETQYF; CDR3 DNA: TGTGCCAGCAGCCCCCCGGAGGGGCAAGAGACCCAGTACTTC
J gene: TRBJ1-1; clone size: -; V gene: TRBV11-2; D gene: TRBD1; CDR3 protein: CASRTRDSSLMNTEAFF; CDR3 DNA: TGTGCCAGCAGGACCCGGGACAGTTCCCTTATGAACACTGAAGCTTTCTTT
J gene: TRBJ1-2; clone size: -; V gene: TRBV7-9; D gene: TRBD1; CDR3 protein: CASSLTPGQGARGYGYTF; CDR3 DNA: TGTGCCAGCAGCTTAACTCCGGGACAGGGGGCGCGGGGCTATGGCTACACCTTC
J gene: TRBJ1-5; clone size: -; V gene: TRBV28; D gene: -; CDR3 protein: CASSTEYQPQHF; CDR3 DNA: TGTGCCAGCAGTACAGAATATCAGCCCCAGCATTTT
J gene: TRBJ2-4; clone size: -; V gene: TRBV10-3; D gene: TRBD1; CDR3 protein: CAISEWTGEKNIQYF; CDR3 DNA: TGTGCCATCAGTGAGTGGACAGGGGAGAAAAACATTCAGTACTTC
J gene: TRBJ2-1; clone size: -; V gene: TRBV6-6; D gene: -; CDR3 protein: CASSKQGSSYNEQFF; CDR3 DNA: TGTGCCAGCAGTAAGCAGGGGAGCTCCTACAATGAGCAGTTCTTC
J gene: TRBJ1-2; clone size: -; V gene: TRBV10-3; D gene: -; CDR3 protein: CAISPQGSTGYTF; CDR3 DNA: TGTGCCATCAGTCCACAGGGAAGCACTGGCTACACCTTC
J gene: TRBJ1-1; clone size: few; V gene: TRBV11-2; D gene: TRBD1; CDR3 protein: CASSPDRAAEAFF; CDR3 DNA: TGTGCCAGCAGCCCAGACAGGGCGGCTGAAGCTTTCTTT
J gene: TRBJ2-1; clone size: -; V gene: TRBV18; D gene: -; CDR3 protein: CASSPTRVSYNEQFF; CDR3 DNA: TGTGCCAGCTCACCAACCAGGGTGTCCTACAATGAGCAGTTCTTC
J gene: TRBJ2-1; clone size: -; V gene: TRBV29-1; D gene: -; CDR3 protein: CSVSGSNEQFF; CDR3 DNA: TGCAGCGTTTCGGGGTCCAATGAGCAGTTCTTC
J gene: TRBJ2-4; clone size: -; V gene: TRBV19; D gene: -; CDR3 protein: CASSAQGPRGKNIQYF; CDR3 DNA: TGTGCCAGTAGTGCCCAGGGCCCTAGGGGCAAAAACATTCAGTACTTC
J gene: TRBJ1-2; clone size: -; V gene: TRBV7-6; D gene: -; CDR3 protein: CASSLGVGADYGYTF; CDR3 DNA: TGTGCCAGCAGCTTAGGTGTGGGGGCAGACTATGGCTACACCTTC
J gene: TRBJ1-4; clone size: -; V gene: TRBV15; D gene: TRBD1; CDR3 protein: CATSRTGANEKLFF; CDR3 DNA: TGTGCCACCAGCCGAACAGGGGCTAATGAAAAACTGTTTTTT
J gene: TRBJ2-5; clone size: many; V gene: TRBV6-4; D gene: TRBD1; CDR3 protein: CASSGTGEEETQYF; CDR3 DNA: TGTGCCAGCAGTGGGACAGGGGAAGAAGAGACCCAGTACTTC
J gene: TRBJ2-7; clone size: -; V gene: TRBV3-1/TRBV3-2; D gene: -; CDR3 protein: CASSRRQDLTYEQYF; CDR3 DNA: TGTGCCAGCAGCCGCCGACAGGATCTAACCTACGAGCAGTACTTC
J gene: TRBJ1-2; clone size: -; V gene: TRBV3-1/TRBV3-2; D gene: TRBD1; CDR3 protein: CASSQDGTGEYGYTF; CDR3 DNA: TGTGCCAGCAGCCAAGACGGGACAGGGGAATATGGCTACACCTTC
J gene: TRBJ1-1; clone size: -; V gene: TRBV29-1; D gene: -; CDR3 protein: CSVEEGGTEAFF; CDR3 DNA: TGCAGCGTTGAAGAAGGGGGAACTGAAGCTTTCTTT
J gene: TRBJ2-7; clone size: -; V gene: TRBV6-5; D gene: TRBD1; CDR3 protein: CASQGQGENEQYF; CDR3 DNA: TGTGCCAGCCAAGGACAGGGTGAAAACGAGCAGTACTTC
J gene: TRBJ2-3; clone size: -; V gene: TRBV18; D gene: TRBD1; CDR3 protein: CASSLAQGASADTQYF; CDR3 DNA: TGTGCCAGCTCCCTTGCCCAGGGGGCTAGCGCAGATACGCAGTATTTT
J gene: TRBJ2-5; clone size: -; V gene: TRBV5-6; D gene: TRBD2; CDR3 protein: CASSLGKRAGDAETQYF; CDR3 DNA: TGTGCCAGCAGCTTGGGAAAGCGAGCGGGGGACGCAGAGACCCAGTACTTC
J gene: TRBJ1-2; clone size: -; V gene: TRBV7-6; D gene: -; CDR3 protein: CASSKGSGVSYGYTF; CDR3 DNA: TGTGCCAGCAGCAAGGGGTCGGGCGTCTCCTATGGCTACACCTTC
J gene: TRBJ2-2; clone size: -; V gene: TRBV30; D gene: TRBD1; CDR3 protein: CAWRARGTGLTGELFF; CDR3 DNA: TGTGCCTGGAGGGCGCGGGGGACAGGGTTGACCGGGGAGCTGTTTTTT
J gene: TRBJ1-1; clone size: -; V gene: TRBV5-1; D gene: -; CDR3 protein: CASSLHVNTEAFF; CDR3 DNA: TGCGCCAGCAGCTTACACGTGAACACTGAAGCTTTCTTT
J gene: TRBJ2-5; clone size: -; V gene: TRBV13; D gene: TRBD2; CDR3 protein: CASSSGLAGAAQYF; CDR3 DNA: TGTGCCAGCAGCTCGGGACTAGCGGGGGCGGCCCAGTACTTC
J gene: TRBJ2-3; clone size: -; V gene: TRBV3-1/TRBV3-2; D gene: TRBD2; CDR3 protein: CASSPREGGTDTQYF; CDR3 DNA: TGTGCCAGCAGCCCCCGCGAGGGAGGGACAGATACGCAGTATTTT
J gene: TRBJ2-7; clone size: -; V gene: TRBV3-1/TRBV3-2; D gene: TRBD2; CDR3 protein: CASSQGASGSIEQYF; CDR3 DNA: TGTGCCAGCAGCCAAGGGGCTAGCGGGAGCATCGAGCAGTACTTC
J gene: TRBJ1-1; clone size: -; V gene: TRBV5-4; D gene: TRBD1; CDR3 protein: CASSSTGLLQGGTEAFF; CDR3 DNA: TGTGCCAGCAGCTCCACGGGGCTCTTACAGGGGGGCACTGAAGCTTTCTTT
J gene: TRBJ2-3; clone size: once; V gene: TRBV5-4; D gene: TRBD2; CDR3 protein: CASSLRLAGADTQYF; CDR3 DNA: TGTGCCAGCAGCTTGAGGCTAGCGGGAGCAGATACGCAGTATTTT
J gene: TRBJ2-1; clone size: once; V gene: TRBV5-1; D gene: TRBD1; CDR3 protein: CASSLEGQGAHEQFF; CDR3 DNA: TGCGCCAGCAGCTTGGAGGGACAGGGGGCCCATGAGCAGTTCTTC
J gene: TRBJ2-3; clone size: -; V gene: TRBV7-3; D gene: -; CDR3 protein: CASSLTLSSTDTQYF; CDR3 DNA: TGTGCCAGCAGCTTAACCCTCTCTAGCACAGATACGCAGTATTTT
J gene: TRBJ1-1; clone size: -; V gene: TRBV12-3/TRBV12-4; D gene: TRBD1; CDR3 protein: CASSWTGGDEAFF; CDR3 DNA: TGTGCCAGCAGTTGGACAGGGGGCGATGAAGCTTTCTTT
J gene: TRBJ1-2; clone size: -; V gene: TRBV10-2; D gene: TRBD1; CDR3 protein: CASSPQGDYGYTF; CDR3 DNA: TGCGCCAGCAGCCCACAGGGGGACTATGGCTACACCTTC